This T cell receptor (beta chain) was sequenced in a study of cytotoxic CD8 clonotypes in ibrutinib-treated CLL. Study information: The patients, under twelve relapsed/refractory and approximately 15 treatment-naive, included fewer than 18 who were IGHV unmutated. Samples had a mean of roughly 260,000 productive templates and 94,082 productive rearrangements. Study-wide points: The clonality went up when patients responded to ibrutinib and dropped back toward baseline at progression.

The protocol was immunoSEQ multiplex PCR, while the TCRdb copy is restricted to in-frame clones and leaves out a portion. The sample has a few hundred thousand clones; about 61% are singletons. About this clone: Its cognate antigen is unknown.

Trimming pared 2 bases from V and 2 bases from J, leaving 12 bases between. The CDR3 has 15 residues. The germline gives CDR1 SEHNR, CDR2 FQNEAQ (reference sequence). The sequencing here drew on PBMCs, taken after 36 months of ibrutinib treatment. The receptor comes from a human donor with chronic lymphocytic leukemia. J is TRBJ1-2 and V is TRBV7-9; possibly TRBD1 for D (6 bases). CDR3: CASSLIGGQNYGYTF. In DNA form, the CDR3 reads TGTGCCAGCAGCTTAATCGGGGGGCAAAACTATGGCTACACCTTC.